The clone carrying this TCR beta chain was counted between two and nine times. Its antigen is undetermined. Healthy bone marrow donors made up the donor group. This sample was included in a study of cytomegalovirus exposure and HLA in healthy donors. Study in general: Clustering assigned about 79% of the approximately 400 genotyped donors to the Caucasian-associated ancestry cluster. Study results and caveats: By a later analysis, the bulk of CMV-associated TCR beta chains appeared HLA-restricted.

With 60 Vbeta and 13 Jbeta primers, the PCR was carried out. This table comes from immunoSEQ multiplex PCR, and its TCRdb copy is limited to in-frame clones, with some not included. The table lists tens of thousands of clones, around 70% of them singletons. The sample consisted of PBMCs. The TCR comes from a male donor in good health and CMV-seropositive.

The CDR3 DNA reads TGTGCCAGCAGCTTAGGGAGACTAGCGGGGGTGAGGAGCTCCTACGAGCAGTACTTC. Amino acid sequence: CASSLGRLAGVRSSYEQYF. This chain joins TRBV11-3 and TRBJ2-7, with TRBD2 matching over 12 bases. CDR3 length: 19 amino acids. Germline CDR1 is SGHNT and CDR2 is YENEEA. The V segment lost 1 base and the J segment 0 bases; nucleotides outside the gene matches: 10.